This T cell receptor (beta chain) was found in a study of cytomegalovirus exposure and HLA in healthy donors. Whole-study findings and limits: In terms of immune exposure information, only CMV serostatus was available. Cytomegalovirus association was listed for under 200 TCR beta chains. Researchers left out some V segments, among them TRBV6-2 and TRBV6-3, as indistinguishable. TCR beta sequences numbering 16,951 were associated with HLA alleles at 0.05 false discovery rate in a later analysis.

13 Jbeta primers and 60 Vbeta primers were used for the PCR. TCRdb's table, derived via immunoSEQ multiplex PCR, lists solely in-frame clones and lacks some. The sample contains around 70,000 clones, around 74% of which appear only once. Germline CDR1 MNHNY, CDR2 SVGAGI (reference sequence). The CDR3 spans 15 residues. The ends were cut back, 5 bases at V and 5 bases at J, with 18 bases in the middle. This clone has a single count. The antigen is unknown. The specimen was PBMCs. V gene TRBV6-6 combines with J gene TRBJ1-1, with D hard to call. The TCR was taken from a human donor in good health. The CDR3 region is CASSAGRDMRTEAFF. CDR3 bases: TGTGCCAGCAGTGCAGGCCGGGATATGAGGACTGAAGCTTTCTTT.